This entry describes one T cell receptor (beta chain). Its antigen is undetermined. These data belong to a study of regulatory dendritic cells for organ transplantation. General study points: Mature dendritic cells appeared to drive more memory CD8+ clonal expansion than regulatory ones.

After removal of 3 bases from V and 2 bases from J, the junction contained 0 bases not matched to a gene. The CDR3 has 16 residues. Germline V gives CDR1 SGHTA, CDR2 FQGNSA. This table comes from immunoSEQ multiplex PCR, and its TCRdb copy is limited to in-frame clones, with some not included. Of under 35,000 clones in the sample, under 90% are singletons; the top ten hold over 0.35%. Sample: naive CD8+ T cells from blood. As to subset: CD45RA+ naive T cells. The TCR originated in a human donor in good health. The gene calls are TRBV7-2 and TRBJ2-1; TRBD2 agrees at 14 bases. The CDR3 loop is CASSLTSGGAYNEQFF. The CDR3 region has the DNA TGTGCCAGCAGCTTGACTAGCGGGGGGGCCTACAATGAGCAGTTCTTC.